The rows below give T cell receptor beta chains drawn from one sample of a study of cytomegalovirus exposure and HLA in healthy donors. TCRdb's table, derived via immunoSEQ multiplex PCR, lists solely in-frame clones and lacks some. The sample includes hundreds of thousands of clones, 86% seen only once; the top ten take roughly 0.83%. The sequenced material came from PBMCs. The receptors were sampled from a woman under 30 in good health and CMV-seronegative. CDR3s include the opening cysteine and the closing phenylalanine or tryptophan. The D gene is left open where the match is weak. Not every row has a clone size; where given, it reads once, few, many or a size class.

NA	TRBV9	TRBD1	TRBJ2-7	CASSSWTGQEQYF	TGTGCCAGCAGCTCATGGACAGGTCAAGAGCAGTACTTC
NA	TRBV10-2	TRBD1	TRBJ1-2	CASSEAIPGQGWNYGYTF	TGCGCCAGCAGTGAGGCGATACCGGGACAGGGTTGGAACTATGGCTACACCTTC
once	TRBV18	NA	TRBJ2-7	CASSPQKTGSYEQYF	TGTGCCAGCTCACCACAAAAAACAGGCTCCTACGAGCAGTACTTC
NA	TRBV4-1	TRBD1	TRBJ2-7	CASRHPRDRGYEQYF	TGCGCCAGCAGACACCCCCGGGACAGGGGGTACGAGCAGTACTTC
NA	TRBV9	TRBD2	TRBJ2-3	CASSVGTSASDTQYF	TGTGCCAGCAGCGTAGGGACTAGCGCATCAGATACGCAGTATTTT
NA	TRBV2	NA	TRBJ1-1	CASSELAFF	TGTGCCAGCAGTGAACTGGCTTTCTTT
NA	TRBV19	TRBD1	TRBJ1-5	CASSSTGFGNQPQHF	TGTGCCAGTAGTTCGACAGGGTTTGGCAATCAGCCCCAGCATTTT
NA	TRBV19	NA	TRBJ2-1	CASSIWSDNEQFF	TGTGCCAGTAGTATATGGAGTGACAATGAGCAGTTCTTC
NA	TRBV4-1	NA	TRBJ2-4	CASSSVLAKNIQYF	TGCGCCAGCAGTTCTGTCCTAGCCAAAAACATTCAGTACTTC
NA	TRBV18	TRBD1	TRBJ2-5	CASSRRDSLQETQYF	TGTGCCAGCTCCCGACGGGACAGCCTGCAAGAGACCCAGTACTTC
NA	TRBV28	NA	TRBJ2-1	CASSTGTRLQFF	TGTGCCAGCAGCACCGGGACTCGCCTACAGTTCTTC
few	TRBV19	TRBD1	TRBJ1-2	CASSPPNRGPYGYTF	TGTGCCAGTAGCCCCCCCAACAGGGGGCCCTATGGCTACACCTTC
NA	TRBV2	TRBD1	TRBJ1-3	CASSEGSTGAGDTIYF	TGTGCCAGCAGTGAAGGTTCCACAGGGGCTGGGGACACCATATATTTT
once	TRBV15	NA	TRBJ2-1	CATSILRDSPNNEQFF	TGTGCCACCAGCATACTCCGGGACTCCCCTAACAATGAGCAGTTCTTC
once	TRBV2	NA	TRBJ2-3	CASSSTDTQYF	TGTGCCAGCAGCTCTACAGATACGCAGTATTTT
once	TRBV4-1	TRBD1	TRBJ2-3	CASSQVRGISTDTQYF	TGCGCCAGCAGCCAAGTCAGGGGGATTAGCACAGATACGCAGTATTTT
NA	TRBV14	NA	TRBJ1-2	CASSQVWGANYGYTF	TGTGCCAGCAGCCAAGTGTGGGGGGCTAACTATGGCTACACCTTC
NA	TRBV5-6	TRBD1	TRBJ2-3	CASSPTKDRSTDTQYF	TGTGCCAGCAGCCCGACAAAGGACAGGTCCACAGATACGCAGTATTTT
NA	TRBV7-9	NA	TRBJ1-5	CASSLDPGVQPQHF	TGTGCCAGCAGCTTAGACCCAGGGGTCCAGCCCCAGCATTTT
NA	TRBV19	NA	TRBJ2-7	CASSWSVGSYEQYF	TGTGCCAGTAGCTGGAGCGTCGGGTCCTACGAGCAGTACTTC
few	TRBV5-4	TRBD2	TRBJ2-5	CASSYGSGSGKETQYF	TGTGCCAGCAGCTATGGGAGCGGGAGCGGTAAAGAGACCCAGTACTTC
NA	TRBV19	TRBD1	TRBJ1-1	CASTQDRGRPNTEAFF	TGTGCCAGTACTCAAGACAGGGGGCGACCAAACACTGAAGCTTTCTTT
NA	TRBV6-4	NA	TRBJ2-2	CASSEEVSVTTGELFF	TGTGCCAGCAGTGAAGAGGTTAGCGTAACCACCGGGGAGCTGTTTTTT
once	TRBV5-1	TRBD1	TRBJ2-7	CASGQGAYEQYF	TGCGCCAGCGGACAGGGGGCTTACGAGCAGTACTTC
NA	TRBV15	TRBD1	TRBJ1-4	CATSTGTGTEKLFF	TGTGCCACCTCGACCGGGACAGGTACTGAAAAACTGTTTTTT
NA	TRBV6-4	NA	TRBJ2-7	CASSDPAPGEQYF	TGTGCCAGCAGTGACCCTGCCCCCGGCGAGCAGTACTTC
NA	TRBV5-6	NA	TRBJ2-2	CASSFKTLTGELFF	TGTGCCAGCAGCTTTAAAACTCTCACCGGGGAGCTGTTTTTT
NA	TRBV27	NA	TRBJ1-1	CASSLWSTVTEAFF	TGTGCCAGCAGTTTATGGAGCACGGTCACTGAAGCTTTCTTT
NA	TRBV6-1	NA	TRBJ2-7	CASSERGSRSEQYF	TGTGCCAGCAGTGAAAGGGGGAGTCGGTCCGAGCAGTACTTC
NA	TRBV7-6	NA	TRBJ2-3	CASSDRGGQAGDTQYF	TGTGCCAGCAGCGACCGTGGGGGCCAAGCTGGAGATACGCAGTATTTT
once	TRBV19	NA	TRBJ2-6	CASRAQGLMFSGANVLTF	TGTGCCAGTAGAGCGCAGGGGCTCATGTTCTCTGGGGCCAACGTCCTGACTTTC
NA	TRBV30	TRBD1	TRBJ1-1	CAWSPGTGANTEAFF	TGTGCCTGGAGCCCCGGGACAGGGGCTAACACTGAAGCTTTCTTT
NA	TRBV9	TRBD1	TRBJ1-2	CASSSGKRTGVYGYTF	TGTGCCAGCAGCTCCGGTAAGAGGACAGGGGTCTATGGCTACACCTTC
NA	TRBV12-2	NA	TRBJ2-1	CASRVRQVFQGGNEQFF	TGTGCAAGTCGCGTAAGACAGGTTTTTCAAGGGGGCAATGAGCAGTTCTTC
NA	TRBV5-1	TRBD2	TRBJ2-1	CASSVSGRHTYNEQFF	TGCGCCAGCAGCGTGAGCGGGAGGCATACCTACAATGAGCAGTTCTTC
once	TRBV28	TRBD1	TRBJ1-5	CASSGTGVQPQHF	TGTGCCAGCAGTGGGACAGGGGTGCAGCCCCAGCATTTT
NA	TRBV25-1	TRBD1	TRBJ1-1	CASSRTLTGGGLPPRAFF	TGTGCCAGCAGTCGAACCCTAACAGGGGGCGGCTTACCACCCCGGGCTTTCTTT
NA	TRBV5-1	TRBD1	TRBJ2-2	CASSPSRGRDRELFF	TGCGCCAGCAGCCCGAGCAGGGGGCGGGACCGGGAGCTGTTTTTT
NA	TRBV14	TRBD2	TRBJ2-2	CASSQVTSVTGELFF	TGTGCCAGCAGCCAAGTAACTAGCGTGACCGGGGAGCTGTTTTTT
NA	TRBV5-1	TRBD1	TRBJ1-2	CASSSSGDSYGYTF	TGCGCCAGCAGCTCGTCGGGGGACAGCTATGGCTACACCTTC
NA	TRBV6-8	TRBD1	TRBJ1-6	CASRPRQGAMNSPLHF	TGTGCCAGCAGGCCCAGACAGGGGGCAATGAATTCACCCCTCCACTTT
NA	TRBV6-1	NA	TRBJ1-4	CASSEHFSGELKNEKLFF	TGTGCCAGCAGTGAACATTTTTCGGGGGAGCTCAAGAATGAAAAACTGTTTTTT
NA	TRBV5-4	TRBD1	TRBJ1-1	CASMGQGGFLAFF	TGTGCCAGCATGGGACAGGGTGGGTTTCTAGCTTTCTTT
once	TRBV5-1	NA	TRBJ2-5	CASSPGTNQETQYF	TGCGCCAGCAGCCCTGGGACAAACCAAGAGACCCAGTACTTC
NA	TRBV6-5	TRBD1	TRBJ1-2	CASSYSPDRVRSYTF	TGTGCCAGCAGTTACTCGCCCGACAGGGTTAGGAGCTACACCTTC
NA	TRBV7-3	TRBD1	TRBJ2-5	CASSLGQGAKTQYF	TGTGCCAGCAGCTTGGGACAGGGGGCGAAGACCCAGTACTTC
NA	TRBV29-1	TRBD1	TRBJ1-2	CSVESTMAGTGYGYTF	TGCAGCGTTGAAAGTACAATGGCCGGGACAGGGTACGGCTACACCTTC
NA	TRBV6-1	NA	TRBJ1-4	CASCHMGGGEKLFF	TGTGCCAGCTGCCACATGGGAGGAGGTGAAAAACTGTTTTTT
NA	TRBV19	NA	TRBJ1-2	CASSMPTTGGPRHNGYTF	TGTGCCAGTAGTATGCCCACGACAGGCGGACCCCGGCATAATGGCTACACCTTC
NA	TRBV2	NA	TRBJ1-2	CASSEDRPKDGYTF	TGTGCCAGCAGTGAAGACAGACCCAAGGATGGCTACACCTTC
NA	TRBV15	NA	TRBJ1-1	CATSTGLNTEAFF	TGTGCCACCAGCACAGGATTAAACACTGAAGCTTTCTTT
NA	TRBV28	NA	TRBJ1-2	CAGGAPPYGYTF	TGTGCCGGTGGGGCACCTCCCTATGGCTACACCTTC